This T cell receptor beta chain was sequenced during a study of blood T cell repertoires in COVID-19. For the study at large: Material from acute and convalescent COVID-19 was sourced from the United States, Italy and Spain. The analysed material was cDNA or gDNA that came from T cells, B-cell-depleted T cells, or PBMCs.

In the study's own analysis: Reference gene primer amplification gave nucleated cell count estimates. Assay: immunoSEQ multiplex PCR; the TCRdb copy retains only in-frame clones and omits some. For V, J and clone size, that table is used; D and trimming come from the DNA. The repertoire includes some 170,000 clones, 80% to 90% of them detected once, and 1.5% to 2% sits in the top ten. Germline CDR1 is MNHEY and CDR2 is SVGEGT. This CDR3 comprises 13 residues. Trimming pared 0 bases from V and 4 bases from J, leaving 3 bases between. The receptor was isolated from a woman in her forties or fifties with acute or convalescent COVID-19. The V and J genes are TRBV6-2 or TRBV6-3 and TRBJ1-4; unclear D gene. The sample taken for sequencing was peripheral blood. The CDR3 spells CASSYSSNEKLFF. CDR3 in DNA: TGTGCCAGCAGTTACTCGAGTAATGAAAAACTGTTTTTT.